This T cell receptor (beta chain) is from a study of identical twins. From germline, CDR1 is SQVTM and CDR2 ANQGSEA. Losses at the gene ends were 4 bases for V and 6 bases for J; bases not matched to a gene: 3. The CDR3 covers 13 residues. TCRdb re-called the 5' RACE reads through MiXCR, storing one row per CDR3 protein. The sample lists some 900,000 distinct CDR3 sequences; more than 9% were seen once. Separately, the same data were catalogued under a study of yellow fever vaccine responses in identical twins.

The chain carries TRBV29-1 and TRBJ2-1, with 10 positions matching TRBD1. This TCR was recovered from a woman aged 18-29 years in good health. Input material: PBMCs. As DNA, the CDR3 is TGCAGCGTTGCGGGACAGGGGATCAATGAGCAGTTCTTC. Protein product: CSVAGQGINEQFF.